The 18 T cell receptor beta chains listed next were all sequenced from one sample in a study of Tregs in tolerant kidney transplant recipients. Using immunoSEQ multiplex PCR, the repertoire was profiled, and TCRdb retains in-frame clones only, with some absent. The sample lists about 77,000 clones, around 98% occurring once. The starting material was CD4+ T cells from blood, obtained before the transplant. These receptors originate from a human donor who received a combined kidney and bone marrow transplant.

This clone appeared once. The chain combines TRBV6-1 with TRBJ1-1; D remains unclear. V was cut by 1 base and J by 1 base, with 7 bases left in between. Germline CDR1 MNHNS, CDR2 SASEGT. CDR3 length: 14 amino acids. The CDR3 nucleotides read TGTGCCAGCAGTGAAGTGCAGTCGAACACTGAAGCTTTCTTT. It is translated as CASSEVQSNTEAFF.

This clone was found once. The rearrangement uses TRBV18 and TRBJ1-2, with TRBD1 identical over 9 bases. The CDR3 is 14 amino acids. J gave up 3 bases and V 9 bases, and 8 bases lay outside the gene matches. CDR1 is KGHSH and CDR2 is LQKENI in the germline V gene. The CDR3 region is CASSNRGLDYGYTF. CDR3 in DNA: TGTGCCAGTTCCAACAGGGGGCTCGACTATGGCTACACCTTC.

This clone has a single count. The chain uses TRBV11-3 and TRBJ2-1; 10 nucleotides align to TRBD1. The V gene end was trimmed by 5 bases and the J gene end by 8 bases; junction bases not matched to a gene: 9. The V gene's germline CDR1 is SGHNT and CDR2 YENEEA. The CDR3 is 15 residues long. CDR3 nucleotides: TGTGCCAGCAGCCGACAGGGGGCCCTTGGGGATGAGCAGTTCTTC. It specifies CASSRQGALGDEQFF.

In this sample, this clone turned up once. This chain uses TRBV7-2 with TRBJ1-2; TRBD1 aligns across 7 bases. The germline V gene has CDR1 SGHTA and CDR2 FQGNSA. With V trimmed by 2 bases and J by 4 bases, 7 bases remained unmatched. This CDR3 is built from 15 residues. This CDR3 is CASSLSQGVAYGYTF. The DNA for the CDR3 is TGTGCCAGCAGCTTAAGTCAGGGGGTCGCCTATGGCTACACCTTC.

This clone was seen just once. V and J are TRBV6-6 and TRBJ1-1; TRBD1 aligns across 10 bases. Germline values: CDR1 MNHNY, CDR2 SVGAGI (reference sequence). There are 15 residues in the CDR3. After removal of 10 bases from V and 0 bases from J, the junction contained 8 bases not matched to a gene. CDR3 coding DNA: TGTGCCACCGCTACGACAGGGGGCATGAACACTGAAGCTTTCTTT. As protein: CATATTGGMNTEAFF.

CDR3 sequence: CASRTGLAGELQETQYF. The CDR3, as DNA: TGTGCCAGCAGGACGGGACTAGCGGGGGAACTCCAAGAGACCCAGTACTTC. The chain links TRBV7-3 to TRBJ2-5, with 14 bases aligning to TRBD2. The CDR3 spans 17 residues. Germline V gene sequence: CDR1 SGHTA, CDR2 FQGTGA. V shed 6 bases, J shed 1 base, and the junction held 7 bases outside the gene matches.

In its sample, this clone was seen a few times. The chain combines TRBV7-2 with TRBJ2-7; TRBD2 aligns across 7 bases. The CDR3 covers 15 residues. In germline, CDR1 is SGHTA, CDR2 FQGNSA. J gave up 3 bases and V 4 bases, and 9 bases lay outside the gene matches. This CDR3 reads CASSSNGGGVYEQYF. The CDR3 DNA follows: TGTGCCAGCAGCTCCAACGGGGGAGGGGTCTACGAGCAGTACTTC.

This chain uses TRBV28 with TRBJ2-1, with 10 nucleotides matching TRBD1. Germline lookup yields CDR1 MDHEN and CDR2 SYDVKM. Unmatched junction bases numbered 9, after V lost 8 bases and J lost 8 bases. The length of the CDR3 is 14 residues. In DNA form, the CDR3 reads TGTGCCAGCTTAGACAGGGGGCACCTTGATGAGCAGTTCTTC. Translation: CASLDRGHLDEQFF.

This rearrangement joins TRBV28 to TRBJ2-5; TRBD2 matches 7 bases. V shed 3 bases, J shed 5 bases, and the junction held 3 bases outside the gene matches. Germline V gives CDR1 MDHEN, CDR2 SYDVKM. The CDR3 length is 13 residues. CDR3 nucleotides: TGTGCCAGCAGTTTCGGGGGGAGGGAGACCCAGTACTTC. This sequence encodes CASSFGGRETQYF.

This clone is a singleton in its sample. The rearrangement uses TRBV15 and TRBJ2-1, with 9 positions matching TRBD1. Looked up from germline, CDR1 is LNHNV and CDR2 is YYDKDF (reference sequence). This CDR3 is built from 17 residues. The J segment lost 0 bases and the V segment lost 5 bases, leaving 8 bases of the junction unmatched. The CDR3 nucleotides are TGTGCCACCAGCGCTTTACCGGGACAGGGCTCCTACAATGAGCAGTTCTTC. Its protein is CATSALPGQGSYNEQFF.

The chain combines TRBV2 with TRBJ1-2; 7 nucleotides agree with TRBD1. The CDR3 loop spans 12 amino acids. Germline CDR1 and CDR2: SNHLY and FYNNEI. With V trimmed by 8 bases and J by 12 bases, 12 bases remained unmatched. This CDR3 is CASGLRDSRHTF. The CDR3 coding sequence is TGTGCCAGCGGCCTCCGGGACAGCAGGCACACCTTC.

The gene calls are TRBV9 and TRBJ2-6; 7 bases are a match to TRBD1. The ends lost 4 bases at V and 3 bases at J; junction bases unmatched: 10. This CDR3 contains 17 residues. Germline CDR1 and CDR2: SGDLS and YYNGEE. The DNA of the CDR3 is TGTGCCAGCAGCTATCGACAGGGTTTAAGTGGGGCCAACGTCCTGACTTTC. This sequence encodes CASSYRQGLSGANVLTF. Full variable domain (outside the CDR3, taken from reference TRBV9 and TRBJ2-6): DSGVTQTPKHLITATGQRVTLRCSPRSGDLSVYWYQQSLDQGLQFLIQYYNGEERAKGNILERFSAQQFPDLHSELNLSSLELGDSALYFCASSYRQGLSGANVLTFGAGSRLTVL.

V is TRBV4-1 and J is TRBJ2-2, with 15 nucleotides matching TRBD2. Germline V gives CDR1 MGHRA, CDR2 YSYEKL. J gave up 3 bases and V 3 bases, and 11 bases lay outside the gene matches. There are 20 residues in the CDR3. The CDR3 sequence is CASSQESRTSGRVYTGELFF. As DNA, the CDR3 is TGCGCCAGCAGCCAGGAATCAAGGACTAGCGGGAGGGTATACACCGGGGAGCTGTTTTTT.

This chain joins TRBV11-3 and TRBJ2-3, with TRBD2 identical over 11 bases. Trimming at V came to 5 bases and at J to 3 bases, leaving 7 bases not matched to a gene. CDR3 length: 16 amino acids. From germline, CDR1 is SGHNT and CDR2 YENEEA. Written as DNA, the CDR3 is TGTGCCAGCAGCCCAGGGACTAGCGGAAGGACAGATACGCAGTATTTT. Protein sequence: CASSPGTSGRTDTQYF.

The rearrangement links TRBV6-5 to TRBJ2-7; TRBD2 might be the D (5 bases). The V end lost 5 bases, the J end lost 3 bases, and 11 bases lay between the germline ends. CDR3 length: 13 amino acids. The germline gives CDR1 MNHEY, CDR2 SVGAGI. The DNA for the CDR3 is TGTGCCAGCAGTCGGGAAGCTTTCTACGAGCAGTACTTC. Translation gives CASSREAFYEQYF.

V gene TRBV5-6 combines with J gene TRBJ1-1; D may be TRBD1 (5 bases). The CDR3 sequence is 15 residues long. Trimming cost V 3 bases and J 1 base, with 13 bases left between them. The germline gives CDR1 SGHDT, CDR2 YYEEEE. The CDR3 loop reads CASSSRQRKNTEAFF. For the CDR3, the DNA is TGTGCCAGCAGCTCCCGACAGAGAAAGAACACTGAAGCTTTCTTT. The complete variable domain, with remaining parts taken from reference TRBV5-6 and TRBJ1-1, reads DAGVTQSPTHLIKTRGQQVTLRCSPKSGHDTVSWYQQALGQGPQFIFQYYEEEERQRGNFPDRFSGHQFPNYSSELNVNALLLGDSALYLCASSSRQRKNTEAFFGQGTRLTVV.

The chain carries TRBV7-3 and TRBJ2-3; TRBD2 matches 9 bases. The trim removed 2 bases at V and 2 bases at J, leaving 11 bases unmatched. The germline V gene has CDR1 SGHTA and CDR2 FQGTGA. This CDR3 region has 18 residues. CDR3 bases: TGTGCCAGCAGCTTACAAGGATCTAGCGGGGTATTCACAGATACGCAGTATTTT. This gives the protein CASSLQGSSGVFTDTQYF.

CDR3 DNA: TGTGCCAGCAGTGACCCCTCTATTGGCTACACCTTC. Its translation: CASSDPSIGYTF. J is TRBJ1-2 and V is TRBV6-4; D is ambiguous. The CDR3 contains 12 residues. Germline V gene sequence: CDR1 MRHNA, CDR2 SNTAGT. The V gene lost 2 bases and the J gene lost 7 bases, with 8 bases spanning the gap.